Listed here are 30 T cell receptor beta chains from one sample, sequenced in a study of STAT5B mutations in CD4+ large granular lymphocyte leukemia. Clones were sequenced by immunoSEQ multiplex PCR, and TCRdb holds only the in-frame ones, with some missing. The sample includes 30,000 to 40,000 clones, over 60% of them seen just once. Sequencing was carried out using CD4+ T cells from blood buffy coats. All receptors come from a human donor in good health.

This clone was seen only once. The genes are TRBV7-3 and TRBJ2-3; D not certain. Trimming pared 2 bases from V and 1 base from J, leaving 7 bases between. The CDR3 length is 14 residues. Germline assignment: CDR1 SGHTA and CDR2 FQGTGA. The CDR3 bases are TGTGCCAGCAGCTTACAGTCGGGCACAGATACGCAGTATTTT. This codes for CASSLQSGTDTQYF.

The CDR3 protein is CASSSRGIGANVLTF. The CDR3 DNA reads as TGTGCCAGCAGCTCCAGGGGAATTGGGGCCAACGTCCTGACTTTC. V and J are TRBV7-9 and TRBJ2-6; D may be TRBD1 (6 bases). This CDR3 is 15 amino acids long. Germline assignment: CDR1 SEHNR and CDR2 FQNEAQ (reference sequence). The V gene lost 4 bases and the J gene lost 3 bases, with 10 bases spanning the gap.

The gene calls are TRBV7-2 and TRBJ2-2; D gene uncertain. Germline values: CDR1 SGHTA, CDR2 FQGNSA. The CDR3 extends over 16 amino acids. V lost 7 bases to trimming and J lost 7 bases, with 22 bases between them. The CDR3 coding sequence is TGTGCCAGCACCCTCACGGGTTCCCGTTACGGCGGGGAGCTGTTTTTT. Its translation: CASTLTGSRYGGELFF.

In this sample, this clone turned up a few times. J is TRBJ1-2 and V is TRBV29-1; D gene uncertain. The CDR3 covers 15 residues. V was pared by 5 bases and J by 8 bases, with 24 bases between. CDR1 is SQVTM, CDR2 ANQGSEA, per germline. The CDR3 DNA sequence: TGCAGCGTTCGTTGGGTTACAGCGAATTATATGGGCTACACCTTC. Translation gives CSVRWVTANYMGYTF.

The chain has TRBV7-2 and TRBJ2-3; tentative D call: TRBD2 (6 bases). CDR3 size: 16 residues. Trimming cost V 5 bases and J 1 base, with 16 bases left between them. Germline loops: CDR1 SGHTA, CDR2 FQGNSA. The CDR3 bases are TGTGCCAGCAGCACCCTTCGGAGGGGTGGCACAGATACGCAGTATTTT. Translated, it gives CASSTLRRGGTDTQYF.

The gene calls are TRBV18 and TRBJ2-3; possible D gene TRBD2, 6 bases. Germline V CDR1 and CDR2: KGHSH, LQKENI. CDR3 length: 14 residues. V was pared by 6 bases and J by 5 bases, with 15 bases between. The CDR3 nucleotides read TGTGCCAGCTCGGAGGGCAGCGGAAAAGATACGCAGTATTTT. This encodes CASSEGSGKDTQYF.

V and J are TRBV19 and TRBJ1-6, with 8 bases matching TRBD1. Germline loops: CDR1 LNHDA, CDR2 SQIVND (reference sequence). Germline trimming cut 9 bases from V and 8 bases from J; bases unmatched to any gene: 6. The CDR3 totals 13 residues. CDR3 DNA: TGTGCCAGCTCGGACAGGGTTGATTCACCCCTCCACTTT. Translated, it gives CASSDRVDSPLHF.

The chain combines TRBV19 with TRBJ1-5, with unresolved D. The CDR3 is 13 residues long. Germline V gene data show CDR1 as LNHDA and CDR2 as SQIVND (reference sequence). V lost 9 bases and J 0 bases, leaving 9 bases between the germline ends. The CDR3 DNA is TGTGCCAGCGGCCAGAATAGCAATCAGCCCCAGCATTTT. Translated: CASGQNSNQPQHF.

CDR3 sequence (DNA): TGTGCCAGCAGTGACAGCGTAGAAAAACTGTTTTTT. This translates into CASSDSVEKLFF. This chain links TRBV25-1 with TRBJ1-4; unclear D gene. Trimming left V 3 bases short and J 8 bases short, with 7 bases between. The CDR3 loop spans 12 amino acids. In germline, CDR1 is MGHDK, CDR2 SYGVNS.

The chain is built from TRBV4-2 and TRBJ2-7; D perhaps matches TRBD2 (5 bases). CDR3 size: 16 residues. Germline loops: CDR1 LGHNA, CDR2 YNFKEQ. V dropped 0 bases and J dropped 3 bases, with 15 bases sitting between them. The CDR3 DNA follows: TGTGCCAGCAGCCAAGATTTGAGGGCTCGCTTCTACGAGCAGTACTTC. Its protein is CASSQDLRARFYEQYF.

The genes are TRBV7-7 and TRBJ2-2; 11 positions match TRBD1. Germline V gene sequence: CDR1 SSHAT, CDR2 FNYEAQ (reference sequence). V shed 3 bases, J shed 4 bases, and the junction held 4 bases outside the gene matches. This CDR3 is 16 amino acids long. The CDR3 region has the DNA TGTGCCAGCAGCTTCCTAGGGACAGGGGGCACCGGGGAGCTGTTTTTT. Its protein product is CASSFLGTGGTGELFF.

The chain has TRBV4-1 and TRBJ1-3, with D maybe TRBD1 (5 bases). V lost 6 bases, J lost 0 bases, and 15 bases lay in between. CDR1 and CDR2 from the germline V gene are MGHRA and YSYEKL. This CDR3 comprises 16 residues. The CDR3 sequence is CASSKGDGSSGNTIYF. The CDR3 region has the DNA TGCGCCAGCAGTAAAGGGGATGGAAGCTCTGGAAACACCATATATTTT.

This clone was detected only once. The V call is TRBV18, the J call TRBJ2-7, with TRBD1 matching over 9 bases. V was pared by 5 bases and J by 5 bases, with 10 bases of the junction left unmatched. Germline V gene sequence: CDR1 KGHSH, CDR2 LQKENI. CDR3 length equals 15 residues. The CDR3 DNA is TGTGCCAGCTCAGTCCGGGGACAGGGAGGCGACGAGCAGTACTTC. Translated, it gives CASSVRGQGGDEQYF.

The chain couples TRBV11-3 to TRBJ1-2; D is perhaps TRBD1 (5 bases). CDR3 length equals 14 residues. Trimming took off 5 bases at V and 4 bases at J, with 14 bases between the two ends. Germline-derived CDR1 and CDR2 are SGHNT and YENEEA. CDR3 in DNA: TGTGCCAGCAGCGCACAGACAGAGACCTATGGCTACACCTTC. Its protein is CASSAQTETYGYTF. Full variable domain (remainder filled in from reference TRBV11-3 and TRBJ1-2): EAGVVQSPRYKIIEKKQPVAFWCNPISGHNTLYWYLQNLGQGPELLIRYENEEAVDDSQLPKDRFSAERLKGVDSTLKIQPAELGDSAVYLCASSAQTETYGYTFGSGTRLTVV.

This rearrangement joins TRBV6-1 to TRBJ2-3; weak D call: TRBD2 (5 bases). The CDR3 sequence is 17 residues long. Trimming removed 1 base from V and 1 base from J, with 15 bases in between. Germline V gene lookup returns CDR1 MNHNS and CDR2 SASEGT. The CDR3 sequence is CASSEVSGSVGTDTQYF. As DNA, the CDR3 is TGTGCCAGCAGTGAAGTTTCAGGTAGCGTAGGCACAGATACGCAGTATTTT.

Only a few counts were recorded for this clone. The CDR3 loop is CASSAGQGNTEAFF. The CDR3 coding sequence is TGTGCCAGCAGCGCGGGACAGGGGAACACTGAAGCTTTCTTT. This rearrangement joins TRBV7-2 to TRBJ1-1; 9 nucleotides line up with TRBD1. The length of the CDR3 is 14 residues. J was trimmed by 1 base and V by 5 bases; bases with no gene match: 2. Germline CDR1 is SGHTA and CDR2 is FQGNSA.

This clone was seen a handful of times. The gene calls are TRBV9 and TRBJ1-6; D may be TRBD1 (5 bases). V was pared by 3 bases and J by 10 bases, with 11 bases between. The germline V gene has CDR1 SGDLS and CDR2 YYNGEE. The CDR3 loop spans 13 amino acids. For the CDR3, the DNA is TGTGCCAGCAGCGCCAGGTGGGACTCACCCCTCCACTTT. Its translation is CASSARWDSPLHF. Filled out from reference TRBV9 and TRBJ1-6, the complete variable domain reads DSGVTQTPKHLITATGQRVTLRCSPRSGDLSVYWYQQSLDQGLQFLIQYYNGEERAKGNILERFSAQQFPDLHSELNLSSLELGDSALYFCASSARWDSPLHFGNGTRLTVT.

The chain uses TRBV4-2 and TRBJ2-1; TRBD2 matches at 10 bases. Germline CDR1 is LGHNA and CDR2 is YNFKEQ. With V trimmed by 5 bases and J by 4 bases, 5 bases remained unmatched. This CDR3 has 15 residues. CDR3: CASSLTSGTYNEQFF. The DNA of the CDR3 is TGTGCCAGCAGCTTAACTAGCGGGACTTACAATGAGCAGTTCTTC.

This chain uses TRBV5-6 with TRBJ1-2; D not certain. Germline CDR1 and CDR2: SGHDT and YYEEEE. The CDR3 consists of 13 residues. V gave up 1 base and J gave up 8 bases, with 12 bases separating them. The CDR3, as DNA: TGTGCCAGCAGCTTGCGTCTGATTGGGGGCTACACCTTC. Translating it yields CASSLRLIGGYTF.

V is TRBV5-5 and J is TRBJ2-7, with D perhaps matching TRBD1 (5 bases). The CDR3 length is 12 residues. In germline, CDR1 is SGHKS, CDR2 YYEKEE (reference sequence). V was shortened by 2 bases and J by 6 bases, with 9 bases between the two germline ends. The CDR3 loop is CASSLTRVEQYF. The CDR3 bases are TGTGCCAGCAGCTTAACCAGGGTCGAGCAGTACTTC. The full variable domain, its missing parts supplied by reference TRBV5-5 and TRBJ2-7, is DAGVTQSPTHLIKTRGQQVTLRCSPISGHKSVSWYQQVLGQGPQFIFQYYEKEERGRGNFPDRFSARQFPNYSSELNVNALLLGDSALYLCASSLTRVEQYFGPGTRLTVT.

The V call is TRBV5-1, the J call TRBJ2-2, with D perhaps TRBD2 (6 bases). Germline V lookup: CDR1 SGHRS, CDR2 YFSETQ. The CDR3 totals 18 residues. Trimming took off 3 bases at V and 0 bases at J, with 18 bases between the two ends. CDR3 residues: CASSSGLPPRANTGELFF. The CDR3, as DNA: TGCGCCAGCAGCTCCGGACTACCTCCACGCGCGAACACCGGGGAGCTGTTTTTT.

This clone occurred once. The chain combines TRBV7-2 with TRBJ2-7, with D perhaps matching TRBD2 (5 bases). V lost 2 bases and J 2 bases, leaving 7 bases between the germline ends. Germline CDR1 reads SGHTA; CDR2 reads FQGNSA. There are 13 residues in the CDR3. CDR3 coding DNA: TGTGCCAGCAGCTTATACGGGACCTACGAGCAGTACTTC. Its translation is CASSLYGTYEQYF.

This clone was counted once. J is TRBJ2-5 and V is TRBV7-9; D remains unclear. The length of the CDR3 is 13 residues. V was cut by 5 bases and J by 3 bases, with 10 bases left in between. Germline lookup yields CDR1 SEHNR and CDR2 FQNEAQ (reference sequence). In nucleotides, the CDR3 is TGTGCCAGCAGCCCCAGAACTGAAGAGACCCAGTACTTC. Protein sequence: CASSPRTEETQYF.

This clone was found a few times. The V gene is TRBV7-9, the J gene TRBJ2-6; a possible D gene is TRBD1 (6 bases). The V gene's germline CDR1 is SEHNR and CDR2 FQNEAQ (reference sequence). This CDR3 region has 15 residues. Deletions cut 4 bases from V and 4 bases from J, with 11 bases between. This chain's CDR3 is CASSSDRTGANVLTF. The CDR3 DNA sequence: TGTGCCAGCAGCTCCGACAGGACAGGGGCCAACGTCCTGACTTTC.

The chain employs TRBV27 and TRBJ2-7; D possibly corresponds to TRBD2 (6 bases). The length of the CDR3 is 13 residues. V lost 2 bases and J lost 5, with 10 bases in between. Germline V gene data show CDR1 as MNHEY and CDR2 as SMNVEV (reference sequence). CDR3 in amino acids: CASSLRGRNEQYF. In nucleotides, the CDR3 is TGTGCCAGCAGTTTAAGAGGGAGGAACGAGCAGTACTTC.

This clone was seen only a few times. The DNA of the CDR3 is TGTGCCAGCAGTCTAATGGGACGGCATCACACCTTC. Translation: CASSLMGRHHTF. The chain is built from TRBV14 and TRBJ1-2; maybe TRBD1 (5 bases). V lost 6 bases and J lost 12, with 17 bases in between. Looked up from germline, CDR1 is SGHDN and CDR2 is FVKESK. The CDR3 is made up of 12 amino acids. Together with reference TRBV14 and TRBJ1-2, the CDR3 gives the full variable domain: EAGVTQFPSHSVIEKGQTVTLRCDPISGHDNLYWYRRVMGKEIKFLLHFVKESKQDESGMPNNRFLAERTGGTYSTLKVQPAELEDSGVYFCASSLMGRHHTFGSGTRLTVV.

This clone was counted a few times. The chain combines TRBV10-3 with TRBJ1-4; the D is unclear. Germline V gives CDR1 ENHRY, CDR2 SYGVKD. Trimming took 2 bases from V and 8 from J, leaving 12 bases between them. This CDR3 contains 14 residues. This CDR3 is CAISEVREREKLFF. CDR3 nucleotides: TGTGCCATCAGTGAGGTCAGAGAAAGAGAAAAACTGTTTTTT.

The V call is TRBV6-1, the J call TRBJ1-1, with D uncertain. CDR1 is MNHNS and CDR2 is SASEGT in the germline V gene. V was clipped by 10 bases and J by 2 bases, with 14 bases between them. There are 13 residues in the CDR3. CDR3 sequence: CATRWGSNTEAFF. The CDR3 nucleotides are TGTGCCACGCGATGGGGTTCAAACACTGAAGCTTTCTTT.

V is TRBV19 and J is TRBJ2-1; D not resolved. Per germline, CDR1 LNHDA and CDR2 SQIVND (reference sequence). The CDR3 extends over 13 amino acids. Between the trimmed V and J ends, which lost 3 bases and 5 bases, there was a span of 8 bases. DNA of the CDR3: TGTGCCAGTAGTATCGAGGCCGACAATGAGCAGTTCTTC. It codes for CASSIEADNEQFF.

The chain links TRBV7-2 to TRBJ2-7, with D perhaps matching TRBD1 (5 bases). CDR1 and CDR2 from the germline V gene are SGHTA and FQGNSA. The length of the CDR3 is 14 residues. V was shortened by 4 bases and J by 0 bases, with 10 bases between the two germline ends. CDR3 protein: CASSSDRVSYEQYF. DNA of the CDR3: TGTGCCAGCAGCTCTGACAGAGTCTCCTACGAGCAGTACTTC.